This T cell receptor (beta chain) appears in the sequencing data of a study of blood T cell repertoires in COVID-19. The germline V gene has CDR1 MNHEY and CDR2 SVGAGI. This CDR3 comprises 11 residues. Trimming took off 6 bases at V and 6 bases at J, with 9 bases between the two ends. Original methodology: Using reference gene primer amplification, nucleated cell counts were estimated. Clones were sequenced by immunoSEQ multiplex PCR, and TCRdb holds only the in-frame ones, with some missing. That table is the source of V, J and clone size, and D and trimming were worked out from the DNA. The sample shows roughly 310,000 clones, around 89% of them seen only once.

This TCR was recovered from a woman in her fifties or sixties with active or convalescent COVID-19. The chain is built from TRBV6-5 and TRBJ2-7; maybe TRBD2 (6 bases). Material for sequencing was peripheral blood. This CDR3 reads CASSSGGEQYF. The CDR3 coding sequence is TGTGCCAGCAGCTCCGGGGGCGAGCAGTACTTC.